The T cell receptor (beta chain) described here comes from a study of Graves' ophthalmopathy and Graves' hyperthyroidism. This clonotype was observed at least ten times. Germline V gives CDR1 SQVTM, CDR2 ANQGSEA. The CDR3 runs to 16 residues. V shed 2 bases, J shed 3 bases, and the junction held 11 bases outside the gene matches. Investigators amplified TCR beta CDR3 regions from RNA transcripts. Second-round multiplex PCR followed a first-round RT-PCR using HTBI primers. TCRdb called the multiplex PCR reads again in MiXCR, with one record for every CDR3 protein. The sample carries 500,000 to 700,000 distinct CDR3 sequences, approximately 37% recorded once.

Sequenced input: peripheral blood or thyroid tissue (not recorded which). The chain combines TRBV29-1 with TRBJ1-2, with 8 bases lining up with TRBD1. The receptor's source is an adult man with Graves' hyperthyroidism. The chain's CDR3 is CSVESPGQGGDYGYTF. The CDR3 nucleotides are TGCAGCGTTGAAAGTCCAGGACAGGGTGGCGACTATGGCTACACCTTC.